The subject of this entry is one TCR beta chain. Some clones are missing from TCRdb's copy, which holds only in-frame ones; the method was immunoSEQ multiplex PCR. The sample shows 55,000 to 65,000 clones, nearly 95% of them seen only once. The sample is drawn from a study of T cell changes during pregnancy in multiple sclerosis. V dropped 1 base and J dropped 3 bases, with 14 bases sitting between them. Germline-derived CDR1 and CDR2 are SGHTS and YDEGEE. The CDR3 has 15 residues. This sequence joins TRBV5-8 and TRBJ2-7, with no clear D. This material consisted of peripheral blood, taken in the first trimester of pregnancy. The TCR comes from a female donor with multiple sclerosis, enrolled in a pregnancy study. The CDR3 DNA follows: TGTGCCAGCAGCTTGTGGCAGGTGATGTTCTACGAGCAGTACTTC. Translated, it gives CASSLWQVMFYEQYF.